This T cell receptor beta chain was profiled in a study of blood T cells in healthy people across ages. On this clonotype itself: Its target is not known.

Study-wide results and caveats: Across the age range, TCR beta diversity per million T cells fell in a roughly linear way.

The CDR3 covers 15 residues. Germline V lookup: CDR1 SGDLS, CDR2 YYNGEE. The ends were cut back, 0 bases at V and 0 bases at J, with 4 bases in the middle. Next came a second PCR, run for roughly 6 to 11 cycles, which used a sample-barcoded 5' primer along with a J-beta primer mix. TCRdb re-analysed the 5' RACE reads in MiXCR, keeping a single row per CDR3 protein. Of nearly 800,000 distinct CDR3 sequences listed, approximately 25% are singletons. The sample also formed part of further work on T cells of mothers and their children.

Source material: blood. The chain uses TRBV9 and TRBJ2-6; D call uncertain. The receptor was derived from a boy aged 5-17 years in good health. This CDR3 reads CASSVVSSGANVLTF. CDR3 bases: TGTGCCAGCAGCGTAGTAAGCTCTGGGGCCAACGTCCTGACTTTC.